This TCR beta chain originates from a study of CD8+ T cells in alopecia areata (dated by TCRdb to the late 2010s). For context, the study as a whole: Treated patients were enrolled in an open-label pilot trial of oral tofacitinib at 5 to 10 mg twice daily for moderate-to-severe alopecia areata. Tofacitinib was given for 6 to 18 months, followed by 6 months of follow-up off drug to assess delayed response and recurrence. Disease severity in treated patients was measured with the SALT score, which quantifies the percentage of affected scalp surface area. In both human patients and the C3H/HeJ mouse model, the study applied high-throughput TCRbeta sequencing to look at T cell clonal expansion in alopecia areata. Human TCRbeta sequencing covered scalp tissue and sorted CD4+ and CD8+ peripheral blood T cells from patchy and totalis/universalis alopecia areata patients and healthy controls. Patients on tofacitinib were biopsied at baseline and after 4 and 24 weeks of treatment, and several of the patients also had a later scalp biopsy. Scalp clonality was compared among normal scalp (n=4), patchy alopecia areata scalp (n=8), and alopecia totalis/universalis scalp (n=8). RNA was obtained with the PAXgene miRNA kit for fixed scalp, the miRNeasy kit for PBMCs, and the RNeasy kit for mouse skin. TCRbeta CDR3 regions were amplified by immunoSEQ multiplex PCR with 35 Vbeta forward and 13 Jbeta reverse primers. Results the study describes overall, beyond this receptor: Unlike mouse skin, where gammadelta T cells dominate, normal human skin contains resident alphabeta T cells that get sequenced too, which complicates analysis of the scalp TCR repertoire. Shared TCR sequences between patients were less evident than in mice, which may be partly attributable to HLA diversity in the patient population. Higher clonality and more expanded CD8+ clones were observed in lesional scalp than in normal scalp, particularly in alopecia totalis/universalis, a finding suggestive of antigenic drive. Because the treated cohort was small and included a single nonresponder, larger studies are needed to assess links between baseline CD8+ expansion and response. Scalp clonality and the number of expanded CD8+ clones among the top 100 scalp clones were significantly decreased by tofacitinib. Many expanded lesional clones persisted in scalp and blood during tofacitinib treatment, which may partly explain relapse after stopping treatment.

Trimming at the junction amounts to 5 bases on V and 1 base on J, and the germline ends lie 7 bases apart. The CDR3 goes from the cysteine to the phenylalanine over 12 residues. The read is trimmed to its CDR3 DNA, 36 bases read in frame from base 1. The germline V gene provides CDR1 SGHDT and CDR2 YYEEEE. The label giving this sample's time point can be read as: roughly 24 weeks on oral tofacitinib. The treatment or condition label here, explained by the study, means: oral pan-JAK inhibitor, 5-10 mg twice daily. From alopecia areata patients, peripheral blood was collected along with lesional scalp punch biopsies. PBMCs were isolated by density centrifugation and stained for CD3, CD4 and CD8, and CD4+ and CD8+ T cells were sorted on a FACSAria. Regarding this clone: The antigen this receptor binds is unknown. One base away there is no much larger clone; base qualities are not given.

Library method: the immunoSEQ multiplex PCR assay. RNA was extracted from all samples and reverse transcribed into cDNA as template for TCR sequencing. SuperScript III was used for first-strand cDNA synthesis, primed with a 2:1 mix of oligo-dT and random hexamers. Amplification bias was assessed with a synthetic immune receptor repertoire, and residual bias was removed computationally. The paper's processing steps were these. Raw reads were preprocessed for error removal, and CDR3 was defined according to IMGT conventions as running from the conserved cysteine to phenylalanine. Clonality was computed by normalizing Shannon entropy by log2 of the number of productive unique TCRs and subtracting the result from 1. CD4 or CD8 identity of scalp clones was inferred by cross-referencing scalp TCRbeta sequences with sorted blood CD4 and CD8 repertoires. Drawn from immuneACCESS, this table holds only the in-frame rearrangements with V and J called that TCRdb kept. Clones are partly lost; checked studies trace under half to an unresolved V gene and leave the rest unexplained. V and J calls and clone size are as listed in that table; D and trimming were resolved from the DNA. The sample table contains around 150,000 clones; only one count was recorded for less than 70% of them. The top ten clonotypes cover approximately 15% of the sample.

The receptor chain draws on TRBV5-6 and TRBJ2-7; the D segment cannot be called with confidence. Sequencing was performed on CD4+ T cells sorted from blood, taken at week 24, from a patient treated with tofacitinib. This receptor was obtained from a human donor with alopecia areata. The sequence in DNA is TGTGCCAGCAGTTCCCTTTCCTACGAGCAGTACTTC. It specifies CASSSLSYEQYF.